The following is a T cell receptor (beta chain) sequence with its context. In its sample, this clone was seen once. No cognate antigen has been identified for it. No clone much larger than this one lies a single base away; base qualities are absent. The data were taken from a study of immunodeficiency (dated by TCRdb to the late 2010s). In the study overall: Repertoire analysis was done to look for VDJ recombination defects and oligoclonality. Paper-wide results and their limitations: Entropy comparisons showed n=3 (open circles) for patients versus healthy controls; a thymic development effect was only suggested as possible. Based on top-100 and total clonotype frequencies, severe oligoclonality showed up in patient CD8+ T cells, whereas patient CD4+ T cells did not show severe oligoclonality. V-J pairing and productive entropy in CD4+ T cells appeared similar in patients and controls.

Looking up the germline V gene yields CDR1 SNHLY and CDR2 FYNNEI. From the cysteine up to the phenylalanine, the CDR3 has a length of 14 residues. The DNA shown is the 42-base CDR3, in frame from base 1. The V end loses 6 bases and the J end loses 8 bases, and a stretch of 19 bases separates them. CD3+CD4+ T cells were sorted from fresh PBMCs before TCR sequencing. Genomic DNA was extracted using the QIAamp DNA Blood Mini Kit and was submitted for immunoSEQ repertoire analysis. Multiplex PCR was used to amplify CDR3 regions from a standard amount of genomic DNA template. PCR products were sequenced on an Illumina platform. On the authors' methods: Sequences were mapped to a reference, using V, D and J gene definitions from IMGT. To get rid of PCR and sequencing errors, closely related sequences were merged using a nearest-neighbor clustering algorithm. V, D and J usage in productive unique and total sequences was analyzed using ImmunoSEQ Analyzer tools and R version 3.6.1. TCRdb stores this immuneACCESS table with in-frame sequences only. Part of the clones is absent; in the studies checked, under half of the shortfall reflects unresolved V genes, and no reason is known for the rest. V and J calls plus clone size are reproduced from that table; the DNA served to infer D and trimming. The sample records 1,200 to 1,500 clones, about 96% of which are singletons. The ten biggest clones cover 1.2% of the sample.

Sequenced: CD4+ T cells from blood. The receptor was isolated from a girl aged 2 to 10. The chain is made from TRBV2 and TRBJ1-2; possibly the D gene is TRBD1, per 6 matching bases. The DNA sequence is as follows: TGTGCCAGCAGAATGGGAAACAGGGTGGAAGGCTACACCTTC. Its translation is CASRMGNRVEGYTF.